This TCR beta chain comes out of a study of T cell changes during pregnancy in multiple sclerosis. This table comes from immunoSEQ multiplex PCR, and its TCRdb copy is limited to in-frame clones, with some not included. The table shows approximately 62,000 clones, with 93% occurring only once. Deletions cut 7 bases from V and 3 bases from J, with 12 bases between. The CDR3 runs 13 residues. Looked up from germline, CDR1 is MDHEN and CDR2 is SYDVKM. The source of this sequence is a female donor with multiple sclerosis, enrolled in a pregnancy study. The sequenced sample was CD8+ T cells from peripheral blood mononuclear cells, obtained in the second trimester of pregnancy. This rearrangement joins TRBV28 to TRBJ1-1; D remains ambiguous. The CDR3 bases are TGTGCCAGCACCCCCCTTGGAGACACTGAAGCTTTCTTT. Translating it yields CASTPLGDTEAFF.